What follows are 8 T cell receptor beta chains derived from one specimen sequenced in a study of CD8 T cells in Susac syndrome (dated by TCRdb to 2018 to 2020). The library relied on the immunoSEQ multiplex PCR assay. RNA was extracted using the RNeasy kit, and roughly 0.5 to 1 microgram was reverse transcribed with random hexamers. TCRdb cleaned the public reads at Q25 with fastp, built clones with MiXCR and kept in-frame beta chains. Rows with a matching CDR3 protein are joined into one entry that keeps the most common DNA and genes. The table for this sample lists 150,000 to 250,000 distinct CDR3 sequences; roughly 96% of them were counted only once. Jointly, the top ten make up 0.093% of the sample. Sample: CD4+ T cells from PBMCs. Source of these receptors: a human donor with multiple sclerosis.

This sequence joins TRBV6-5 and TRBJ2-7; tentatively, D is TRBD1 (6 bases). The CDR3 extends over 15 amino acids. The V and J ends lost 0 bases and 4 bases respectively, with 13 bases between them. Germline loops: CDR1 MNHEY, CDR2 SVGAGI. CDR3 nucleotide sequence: TGTGCCAGCAGTTACTCAAACAGGGCTGTATACGAGCAGTACTTC. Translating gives CASSYSNRAVYEQYF.

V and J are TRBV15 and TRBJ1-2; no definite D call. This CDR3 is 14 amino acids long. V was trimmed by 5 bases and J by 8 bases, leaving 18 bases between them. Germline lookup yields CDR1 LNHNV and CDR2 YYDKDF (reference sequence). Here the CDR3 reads CATSVDRAPRGYTF. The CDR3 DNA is TGTGCCACCAGCGTAGACCGGGCCCCGCGGGGCTACACCTTC. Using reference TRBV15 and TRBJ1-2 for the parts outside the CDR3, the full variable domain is DAMVIQNPRYQVTQFGKPVTLSCSQTLNHNVMYWYQQKSSQAPKLLFHYYDKDFNNEADTPDNFQSRRPNTSFCFLDIRSPGLGDTAMYLCATSVDRAPRGYTFGSGTRLTVV.

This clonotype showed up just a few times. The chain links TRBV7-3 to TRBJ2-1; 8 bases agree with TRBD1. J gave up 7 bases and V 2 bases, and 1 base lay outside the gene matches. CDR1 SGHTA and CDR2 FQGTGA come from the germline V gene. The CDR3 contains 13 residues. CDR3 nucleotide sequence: TGTGCCAGCAGCTTAGGGACAGGTAATGAGCAGTTCTTC. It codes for CASSLGTGNEQFF. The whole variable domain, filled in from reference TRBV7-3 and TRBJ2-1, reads GAGVSQTPSNKVTEKGKYVELRCDPISGHTALYWYRQSLGQGPEFLIYFQGTGAADDSGLPNDRFFAVRPEGSVSTLKIQRTERGDSAVYLCASSLGTGNEQFFGPGTRLTVL.

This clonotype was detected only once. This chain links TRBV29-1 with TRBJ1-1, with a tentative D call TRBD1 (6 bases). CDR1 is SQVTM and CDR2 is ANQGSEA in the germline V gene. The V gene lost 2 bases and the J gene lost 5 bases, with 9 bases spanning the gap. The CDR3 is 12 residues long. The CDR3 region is CSVEKGGTEAFF. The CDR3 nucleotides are TGCAGCGTTGAAAAGGGGGGGACTGAAGCTTTCTTT.

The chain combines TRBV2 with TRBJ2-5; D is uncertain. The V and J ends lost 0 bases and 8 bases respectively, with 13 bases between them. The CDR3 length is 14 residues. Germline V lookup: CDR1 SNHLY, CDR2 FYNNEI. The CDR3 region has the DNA TGTGCCAGCAGTGAAGCATCACGGACCACCACCCAGTACTTC. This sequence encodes CASSEASRTTTQYF.

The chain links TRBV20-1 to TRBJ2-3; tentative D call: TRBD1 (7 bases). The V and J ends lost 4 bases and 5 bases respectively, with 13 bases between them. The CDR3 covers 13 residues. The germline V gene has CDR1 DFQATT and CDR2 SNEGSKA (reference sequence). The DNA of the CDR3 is TGCAGTGCTATTCAGGGGGGCCAAGATACGCAGTATTTT. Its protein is CSAIQGGQDTQYF.

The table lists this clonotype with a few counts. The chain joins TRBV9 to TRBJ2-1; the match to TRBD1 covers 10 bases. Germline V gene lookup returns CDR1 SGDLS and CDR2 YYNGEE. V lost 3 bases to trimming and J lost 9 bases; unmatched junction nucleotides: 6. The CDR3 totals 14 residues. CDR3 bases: TGTGCCAGCAGCGCCGGGACAGGGGTAGGTGAGCAGTTCTTC. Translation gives CASSAGTGVGEQFF.

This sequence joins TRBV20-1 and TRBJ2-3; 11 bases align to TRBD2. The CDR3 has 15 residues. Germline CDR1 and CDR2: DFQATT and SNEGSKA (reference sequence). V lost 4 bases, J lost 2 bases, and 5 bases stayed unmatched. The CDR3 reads CSATRTSGPTDTQYF. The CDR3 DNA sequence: TGCAGTGCTACTCGGACTAGCGGGCCCACAGATACGCAGTATTTT.